The 11 T cell receptor beta chains below come from one sample, sequenced in a study of blood T cell repertoires in COVID-19. Repertoires were generated with immunoSEQ multiplex PCR, while TCRdb's copy carries only in-frame clones and drops some. The sample shows approximately 170,000 clones, around nine tenths of them seen only once. The material sequenced was peripheral blood. The origin of the receptors is a man between 65 and 85 years old with acute or convalescent COVID-19.

V gene TRBV12-3 or TRBV12-4 combines with J gene TRBJ1-2; possible D gene TRBD1, 6 bases. Trimming removed 3 bases at V and 6 bases at J, with 11 bases between. This CDR3 region has 13 residues. As DNA, the CDR3 is TGTGCCAGCAGTTTGTTTTACAGGGATGGCTACACCTTC. Residues: CASSLFYRDGYTF.

The chain carries TRBV28 and TRBJ2-5; D is possibly TRBD2 (6 bases). Looked up from germline, CDR1 is MDHEN and CDR2 is SYDVKM. The CDR3 covers 12 residues. Trimming removed 10 bases from V and 0 bases from J, with 9 bases in between. The CDR3 sequence: CATSGYQETQYF. The DNA for the CDR3 is TGTGCCACCAGCGGGTACCAAGAGACCCAGTACTTC.

The chain combines TRBV5-4 with TRBJ1-5; D is undetermined. In germline, CDR1 is SGHNT, CDR2 YYREEE (reference sequence). With 4 bases removed from V and 3 bases from J, the gap between germline ends came to 8 bases. The CDR3 is made up of 13 amino acids. DNA for the CDR3: TGTGCCAGCAGCCGAGAACCCAATCAGCCCCAGCATTTT. This translates into CASSREPNQPQHF.

The chain is built from TRBV5-1 and TRBJ2-1, with 7 bases fitting TRBD2. Germline trimming cut 2 bases from V and 3 bases from J; bases unmatched to any gene: 8. Germline values: CDR1 SGHRS, CDR2 YFSETQ. The CDR3 totals 16 residues. The CDR3 protein is CASSLQRGPGYNEQFF. For the CDR3, the DNA is TGCGCCAGCAGCTTACAGCGGGGCCCAGGCTACAATGAGCAGTTCTTC.

The rearrangement links TRBV5-4 to TRBJ1-1, with unresolved D. CDR3 length: 14 residues. Germline V gene sequence: CDR1 SGHNT, CDR2 YYREEE (reference sequence). The V end lost 4 bases, the J end lost 6 bases, and 16 bases lay between the germline ends. CDR3 protein: CASSQNVGVAEAFF. CDR3 DNA sequence: TGTGCCAGCAGCCAAAATGTAGGAGTGGCTGAAGCTTTCTTT.

About this clone: This same CDR3 is encoded by further DNA sequences in the sample. The gene calls are TRBV5-1 and TRBJ2-3; 7 bases are shared with TRBD1. The CDR3 loop spans 14 amino acids. Trimming at V came to 4 bases and at J to 2 bases, leaving 4 bases not matched to a gene. CDR1 and CDR2 from the germline V gene are SGHRS and YFSETQ. In DNA, the CDR3 is TGCGCCAGCAGCCCGGGACAGCTCACAGATACGCAGTATTTT. Its translation: CASSPGQLTDTQYF.

V is TRBV19 and J is TRBJ2-7; TRBD2 aligns across 10 bases. The V and J ends lost 8 bases and 2 bases, in that order; junction bases with no gene match: 12. From germline, CDR1 is LNHDA and CDR2 SQIVND (reference sequence). The CDR3 consists of 16 residues. Written as DNA, the CDR3 is TGTGCCAGTTCCAAGTGGACTAGCGGTTCCCCCTACGAGCAGTACTTC. It specifies CASSKWTSGSPYEQYF.

The rearrangement joins TRBV4-2 to TRBJ1-1; TRBD1 agrees at 7 bases. V shed 0 bases and J 3 bases; nucleotides not matched to a gene: 4. CDR3 length: 15 amino acids. The germline V gene has CDR1 LGHNA and CDR2 YNFKEQ. CDR3 protein: CASSQDDRVDTEAFF. CDR3 bases: TGTGCCAGCAGCCAAGATGACAGGGTCGACACTGAAGCTTTCTTT.

The chain is built from TRBV12-5 and TRBJ2-3; 12 bases match TRBD2. V lost 5 bases, J lost 5 bases, and 26 bases stayed unmatched. CDR3 length: 22 residues. Germline CDR1 is LGHNT and CDR2 is FRNRAP. The CDR3 DNA reads as TGTGCTAGTGGTCCTATGGCGGCCTTACTAGCGGGAGGAAAGAGGGCACAAGATACGCAGTATTTT. Protein sequence: CASGPMAALLAGGKRAQDTQYF.

This chain connects TRBV19 to TRBJ2-7, with 10 bases lining up with TRBD2. CDR1 is LNHDA, CDR2 SQIVND, per germline (reference sequence). V lost 3 bases, J lost 0 bases, and 2 bases stayed unmatched. CDR3 length: 15 residues. The CDR3 sequence: CASSMGTSDSYEQYF. In nucleotides, the CDR3 is TGTGCCAGTAGTATGGGGACTAGCGACTCCTACGAGCAGTACTTC.

This sequence joins TRBV5-4 and TRBJ1-6; 11 bases align to TRBD1. V lost 5 bases, J lost 8 bases, and 6 bases stayed unmatched. The length of the CDR3 is 15 residues. Germline values: CDR1 SGHNT, CDR2 YYREEE (reference sequence). For the CDR3, the DNA is TGTGCCAGCAGTCGTTCGGGACAGGGGGATTCACCCCTCCACTTT. Translated, it gives CASSRSGQGDSPLHF.